The rows below give T cell receptor beta chains drawn from one sample of a study of blood T cell repertoires in COVID-19. This table comes from immunoSEQ multiplex PCR, and its TCRdb copy is limited to in-frame clones, with some not included. The sample lists over 250,000 clones, approximately 89% occurring once. Specimen: peripheral blood. Receptor source: a middle-aged man who had recovered from COVID-19. CDR3s include the opening cysteine and the closing phenylalanine or tryptophan. The D gene is left open where the match is weak. Expanded clones get a size class; other rows say once, few or many, or leave the size out.

d_gene | abundance | j_gene | v_gene | CDR3aa | CDR3nt
TRBD2 | once | TRBJ2-7 | TRBV5-6 | CASSFAIAGASSYEQYF | TGTGCCAGCAGCTTTGCGATAGCGGGGGCTTCCTCCTACGAGCAGTACTTC
TRBD1 | NA | TRBJ2-3 | TRBV10-1 | CASRTGTGIRPTDTQYF | TGCGCCAGCAGAACCGGGACAGGGATTCGTCCTACAGATACGCAGTATTTT
TRBD2 | NA | TRBJ2-7 | TRBV20-1 | CSASLAGEQYF | TGCAGTGCTAGTCTAGCGGGCGAGCAGTACTTC
NA | NA | TRBJ2-7 | TRBV12-1 | CASSFQPHRSSYEQYF | TGTGCCAGCAGCTTTCAGCCCCACAGGAGCTCCTACGAGCAGTACTTC
NA | once | TRBJ1-1 | TRBV7-2 | CASSLGYGGAFF | TGTGCCAGCAGCTTGGGGTATGGGGGGGCTTTCTTT
TRBD1 | NA | TRBJ2-1 | TRBV7-6 | CASSLVDRDRVQFF | TGTGCCAGCAGCTTAGTGGATCGAGACAGGGTGCAGTTCTTC
TRBD2 | NA | TRBJ2-5 | TRBV5-1 | CASSLAPAGGQETQYF | TGCGCCAGCAGCTTGGCCCCAGCGGGGGGGCAAGAGACCCAGTACTTC
NA | NA | TRBJ2-5 | TRBV6-5 | CASSAAYQETQYF | TGTGCCAGCTCGGCGGCGTACCAAGAGACCCAGTACTTC
NA | NA | TRBJ1-1 | TRBV29-1 | CSVVVRENTEAFF | TGCAGCGTTGTAGTCAGGGAGAACACTGAAGCTTTCTTT
TRBD1 | once | TRBJ2-5 | TRBV5-4 | CASSQGQGSGETQYF | TGTGCCAGCAGCCAGGGACAGGGTTCAGGGGAGACCCAGTACTTC
NA | NA | TRBJ2-3 | TRBV21-1 | CASPLPHGHTQYF | TGTGCCAGCCCGTTACCCCATGGGCATACGCAGTATTTT
NA | NA | TRBJ1-4 | TRBV27 | CASSFSSYSTNEKLFF | TGTGCCAGCAGTTTCAGTTCGTATTCAACTAATGAAAAACTGTTTTTT
NA | NA | TRBJ2-2 | TRBV25-1 | CASRRGQSTGELFF | TGTGCCAGCAGGAGAGGACAGAGCACCGGGGAGCTGTTTTTT
TRBD2 | NA | TRBJ2-1 | TRBV4-3 | CASSQDRSSGLLYNEQFF | TGCGCCAGCAGCCAAGATCGGTCTAGCGGACTATTGTACAATGAGCAGTTCTTC
TRBD2 | once | TRBJ2-7 | TRBV29-1 | CSVEIAGGRYEQYF | TGCAGCGTTGAGATCGCGGGAGGACGATACGAGCAGTACTTC
TRBD2 | NA | TRBJ2-7 | TRBV12-5 | CASGPGAGGGLEQYF | TGTGCTAGTGGTCCCGGGGCCGGGGGGGGATTGGAGCAGTACTTC
TRBD2 | NA | TRBJ2-1 | TRBV2 | CASIPGLAGGRDEQFF | TGTGCCAGCATACCGGGACTAGCGGGAGGAAGGGATGAGCAGTTCTTC
NA | NA | TRBJ2-3 | TRBV5-4 | CASSFRTDTQYF | TGTGCCAGCAGCTTTAGAACAGATACGCAGTATTTT
NA | NA | TRBJ1-5 | TRBV12-3/TRBV12-4 | CASSWGRAQHF | TGTGCCAGCAGCTGGGGGAGGGCCCAGCATTTT
NA | NA | TRBJ2-3 | TRBV7-8 | CASSPPSYTQYF | TGTGCCAGCAGCCCCCCTAGTTATACGCAGTATTTT
NA | NA | TRBJ2-4 | TRBV6-1 | CASSEARLPRRGIQYF | TGTGCCAGCAGTGAAGCGCGCCTGCCAAGGAGAGGCATTCAGTACTTC
NA | NA | TRBJ1-1 | TRBV2 | CASSRWPSNTEAFF | TGTGCCAGCTCCCGCTGGCCCTCGAACACTGAAGCTTTCTTT
NA | NA | TRBJ1-4 | TRBV6-2/TRBV6-3 | CASSILWGAAEKLFF | TGTGCCAGCAGTATTCTTTGGGGAGCGGCGGAAAAACTGTTTTTT
NA | NA | TRBJ2-7 | TRBV7-2 | CASSLGGGAAYEQYF | TGTGCCAGCAGCTTAGGTGGGGGGGCAGCCTACGAGCAGTACTTC
TRBD1 | NA | TRBJ2-4 | TRBV6-5 | CASSAGQGLGGYF | TGTGCCAGCAGCGCGGGACAGGGTCTGGGGGGGTACTTC
NA | once | TRBJ2-1 | TRBV27 | CASSGGLGLSSYNEQFF | TGTGCCAGCAGTGGGGGCCTCGGCCTTAGCTCCTACAATGAGCAGTTCTTC
TRBD2 | once | TRBJ2-1 | TRBV29-1 | CSVAGVSGGEYNEQFF | TGCAGCGTTGCAGGGGTAAGCGGGGGGGAATACAATGAGCAGTTCTTC
NA | few | TRBJ1-5 | TRBV6-2/TRBV6-3 | CASSTGQLVYQPQHF | TGTGCCAGCAGTACTGGACAGTTAGTGTATCAGCCCCAGCATTTT